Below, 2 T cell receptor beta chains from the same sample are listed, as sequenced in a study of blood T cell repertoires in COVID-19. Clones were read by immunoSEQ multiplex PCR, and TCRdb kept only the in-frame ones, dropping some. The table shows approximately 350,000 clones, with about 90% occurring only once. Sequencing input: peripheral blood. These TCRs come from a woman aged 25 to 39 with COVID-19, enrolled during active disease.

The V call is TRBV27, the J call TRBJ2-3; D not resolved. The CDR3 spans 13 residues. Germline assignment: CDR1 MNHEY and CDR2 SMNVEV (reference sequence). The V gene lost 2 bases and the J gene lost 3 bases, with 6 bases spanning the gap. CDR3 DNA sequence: TGTGCCAGCAGTTTACAACTGACAGATACGCAGTATTTT. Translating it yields CASSLQLTDTQYF.

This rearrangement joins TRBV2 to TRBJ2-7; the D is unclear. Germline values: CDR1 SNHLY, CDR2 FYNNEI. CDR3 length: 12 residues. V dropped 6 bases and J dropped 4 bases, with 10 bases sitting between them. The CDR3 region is CASSLGLYEQYF. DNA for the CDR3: TGTGCCAGCAGCCTGGGCCTGTACGAGCAGTACTTC.